The rows below give T cell receptor beta chains drawn from one sample of a study of blood T cell repertoires in COVID-19. Some clones are missing from TCRdb's copy, which holds only in-frame ones; the method was immunoSEQ multiplex PCR. The sample carries a few hundred thousand clones, 85% to 90% recorded once. Sequences were obtained from peripheral blood. All receptors derive from a man in his sixties with acute or convalescent COVID-19. Both conserved end residues are part of each CDR3. A D gene is named only where the DNA matches it firmly. A clone size is listed for some rows: how often the clone was seen (once, few, many), or a class if it is expanded.

TRBD1,TRBJ1-2,-,TRBV7-2,CASSSRTGFDGYTF,TGTGCCAGCAGCTCCCGGACAGGGTTTGATGGCTACACCTTC
TRBD2,TRBJ2-1,-,TRBV5-5,CASSQGTSGYNEQFF,TGTGCCAGCAGCCAGGGGACTAGCGGCTACAATGAGCAGTTCTTC
-,TRBJ1-1,-,TRBV18,CASSPPGGPGIEAFF,TGTGCCAGCTCACCTCCCGGGGGACCGGGCATTGAAGCTTTCTTT
-,TRBJ2-1,-,TRBV5-6,CASSLKAGKAYNEQFF,TGTGCCAGCAGCTTGAAGGCAGGCAAAGCCTACAATGAGCAGTTCTTC
TRBD1,TRBJ1-5,-,TRBV18,CASSPPVSRGNQPQHF,TGTGCCAGCTCACCACCTGTTTCCAGGGGGAATCAGCCCCAGCATTTT
TRBD2,TRBJ2-7,-,TRBV7-2,CASSRPPAGAYEQYF,TGTGCCAGCAGCAGACCTCCAGCGGGAGCCTACGAGCAGTACTTC
-,TRBJ2-7,-,TRBV6-2/TRBV6-3,CASSWDSREQYF,TGTGCCAGCAGCTGGGACTCCCGAGAGCAGTACTTC
TRBD2,TRBJ2-1,-,TRBV2,CASSDRSLAGVGYNEQFF,TGTGCCAGCAGTGATCGTAGCCTAGCGGGAGTAGGCTACAATGAGCAGTTCTTC
-,TRBJ2-1,-,TRBV11-3,CASREDNEQFF,TGTGCCAGCCGCGAGGACAATGAGCAGTTCTTC
-,TRBJ2-2,once,TRBV28,CASSSYDRFLRVSWELFF,TGTGCCAGCAGCTCCTACGATCGGTTCCTGAGGGTCAGCTGGGAGCTGTTTTTT
-,TRBJ1-3,once,TRBV7-8,CASSSTGYPRTGNTIYF,TGTGCCAGCAGCTCCACAGGTTACCCTAGGACTGGAAACACCATATATTTT
-,TRBJ1-2,-,TRBV12-3/TRBV12-4,CASSTGPNYGYTF,TGTGCCAGCAGCACAGGGCCAAACTATGGCTACACCTTC
TRBD1,TRBJ2-1,once,TRBV6-2/TRBV6-3,CASSRDRGFQGEQFF,TGTGCCAGCAGCCGGGACAGGGGCTTCCAGGGTGAGCAGTTCTTC
-,TRBJ1-3,-,TRBV4-1,CASSRGGRTTSGNTIYF,TGCGCCAGCAGCCGCGGGGGACGTACGACCTCTGGAAACACCATATATTTT
TRBD2,TRBJ2-1,-,TRBV6-5,CASSRTSGSLNEQFF,TGTGCCAGCAGTAGGACTAGCGGGAGTCTTAATGAGCAGTTCTTC
TRBD2,TRBJ2-3,-,TRBV5-1,CASSTSGPGADTQYF,TGCGCCAGCAGCACTAGCGGCCCAGGGGCAGATACGCAGTATTTT
TRBD1,TRBJ2-2,-,TRBV11-3,CASSPGQANTGELFF,TGTGCCAGCAGCCCGGGACAGGCAAACACCGGGGAGCTGTTTTTT
-,TRBJ2-3,-,TRBV7-7,CASSPSGGTDTQYF,TGTGCTAGCAGCCCCTCGGGAGGCACAGATACGCAGTATTTT
TRBD2,TRBJ2-5,-,TRBV5-4,CASSALAGGPEQETQYF,TGTGCCAGCAGCGCACTAGCGGGAGGGCCGGAGCAAGAGACCCAGTACTTC
-,TRBJ1-1,-,TRBV28,CASNLLQGNTEAFF,TGTGCCAGCAACCTGTTACAGGGGAACACTGAAGCTTTCTTT
-,TRBJ2-2,-,TRBV10-3,CAISEATRLGLFF,TGTGCCATCAGTGAGGCCACGCGGTTAGGGCTGTTTTTT
-,TRBJ1-1,few,TRBV30,CAWKRGEGNTEAFF,TGTGCCTGGAAGCGGGGGGAAGGGAACACTGAAGCTTTCTTT
-,TRBJ1-3,-,TRBV3-1/TRBV3-2,CASSQGTVSGNTIYF,TGTGCCAGCAGCCAAGGGACAGTATCTGGAAACACCATATATTTT
-,TRBJ2-1,-,TRBV4-3,CASSHGTLREQFF,TGCGCCAGCAGCCACGGGACTCTTCGGGAGCAGTTCTTC
-,TRBJ2-1,-,TRBV3-1/TRBV3-2,CASSQDSSRNEQFF,TGTGCCAGCAGCCAAGATTCTAGTAGGAATGAGCAGTTCTTC
-,TRBJ2-5,-,TRBV19,CASSISRQETQYF,TGTGCCAGTAGTATAAGTAGACAAGAGACCCAGTACTTC
TRBD2,TRBJ2-3,-,TRBV9,CASSVVGGRAGDTQYF,TGTGCCAGCAGCGTAGTGGGCGGGAGGGCCGGAGATACGCAGTATTTT
-,TRBJ2-3,-,TRBV4-1,CASSQEPREADTQYF,TGCGCCAGCAGCCAAGAGCCCAGGGAGGCAGATACGCAGTATTTT
TRBD1,TRBJ2-7,-,TRBV30,CAWRITGGYTYEQYF,TGTGCCTGGCGGATTACAGGGGGCTATACCTACGAGCAGTACTTC
-,TRBJ2-2,-,TRBV5-1,CASSWEQGPGGELFF,TGCGCCAGCAGCTGGGAACAGGGTCCCGGCGGGGAGCTGTTTTTT
TRBD1,TRBJ2-7,-,TRBV7-3,CASSGTGREQYF,TGTGCCAGCAGCGGGACAGGGCGGGAGCAGTACTTC
TRBD1,TRBJ1-2,-,TRBV9,CASSASYQGAGGYTF,TGTGCCAGCAGCGCCTCCTACCAGGGGGCCGGGGGCTACACCTTC
-,TRBJ1-5,-,TRBV28,CASSSLAAYQHF,TGTGCCAGCAGTTCCCTCGCTGCCTACCAGCATTTT
TRBD1,TRBJ1-2,-,TRBV18,CASSPGQGEYGYTF,TGTGCCAGCTCACCGGGACAGGGGGAGTATGGCTACACCTTC